Presented here are 15 T cell receptor beta chains from one specimen sequenced in a study of esophageal squamous cell carcinoma under preoperative chemotherapy. TCRdb reprocessed the PCR reads via MiXCR and lists one record per CDR3 protein. The sample includes roughly 30,000 distinct CDR3 sequences, 49% of them seen just once. As to time point: before preoperative PTX-NDP chemotherapy. Sample collection occurred from a patient given preoperative chemotherapy. All receptors derive from a human donor with esophageal squamous cell carcinoma. The donor label of this sample is uncertain.

In regard to this clonotype: At one of its ends the junction is not consistent with the germline gene, which may arise from a read error. This chain connects TRBV6-1 to TRBJ2-3, with D perhaps assigned TRBD1 or TRBD2 (5 bases each). In germline, CDR1 is MNHNS, CDR2 SASEGT. This CDR3 has 16 amino acids. CDR3 nucleotides: TGTGCCAGCAGGGAATTTGGGGGAAGCGACACAGAGACGCAGTATTTT. Its translation: CASREFGGSDTETQYF.

In its sample, this clonotype was seen many times. The CDR3 loop is CASSSRGRNTEAFF. In nucleotides, the CDR3 is TGTGCCAGCAGCTCACGGGGTAGGAACACTGAAGCTTTCTTT. The chain links TRBV11-2 to TRBJ1-1; D gene unclear. V lost 4 bases and J 1 base, leaving 10 bases between the germline ends. The CDR3 length is 14 residues. Germline V gene lookup returns CDR1 SGHAT and CDR2 FQNNGV.

Ten or more counts support this clonotype. The chain combines TRBV6-5 with TRBJ1-1; D remains ambiguous. With 4 bases removed from V and 1 base from J, the gap between germline ends came to 16 bases. CDR1 MNHEY and CDR2 SVGAGI come from the germline V gene. The CDR3 sequence is 16 residues long. CDR3 in DNA: TGTGCCAGCAGTTTTGAGGGATCGGTGAAGAACACTGAAGCTTTCTTT. Protein: CASSFEGSVKNTEAFF.

Points on this clonotype: A read error may produce the germline difference seen at one junction end. The genes are TRBV7-2 and TRBJ2-3; a weak D match, TRBD2 (7 bases). The CDR3 runs 16 residues. Germline V gene sequence: CDR1 SGHTA, CDR2 FQGNSA. CDR3 DNA sequence: TGTGCCAGCCGCTGGAGGGGGGGGCATAGCACAGATACGCAGTACTTT. Translation: CASRWRGGHSTDTQYF.

The V call is TRBV7-8, the J call TRBJ2-4; weak D call: TRBD2 (5 bases). The CDR3 runs to 13 residues. Germline V CDR1 and CDR2: SGHVS, FQNEAQ. V was shortened by 4 bases and J by 13 bases, with 17 bases between the two germline ends. This CDR3 is CASSSLDRDEQYF. The CDR3 nucleotides are TGTGCCAGCAGCTCCCTTGACCGGGATGAGCAGTACTTC.

This clonotype was observed a few times. This chain links TRBV11-3 with TRBJ2-5, with D maybe TRBD2 (7 bases). CDR1 SGHNT and CDR2 YENEEA come from the germline V gene. V lost 5 bases and J 11 bases, leaving 24 bases between the germline ends. The CDR3 sequence is 15 residues long. For the CDR3, the DNA is TGTGCCAGCAGCCCCGGTGGGGGGGCCTACAATGAGCAGTACTTC. This sequence encodes CASSPGGGAYNEQYF. The full variable domain, with the rest looked up from reference TRBV11-3 and TRBJ2-5, is EAGVVQSPRYKIIEKKQPVAFWCNPISGHNTLYWYLQNLGQGPELLIRYENEEAVDDSQLPKDRFSAERLKGVDSTLKIQPAELGDSAVYLCASSPGGGAYNEQYFGPGTRLLVL.

The gene calls are TRBV7-9 and TRBJ2-2; possible D gene TRBD2, 5 bases. Gene TRBJ2-3 matches the end of the DNA better, so the J call may be wrong. Germline lookup yields CDR1 SEHNR and CDR2 FQNEAQ (reference sequence). The CDR3 spans 15 residues. The DNA for the CDR3 is TGTGCCAGCAGCTTAGGAGAAAGGAGGACCGGGGAGCAGTATTTT. This codes for CASSLGERRTGEQYF.

Concerning this clonotype itself: The germline gene is not matched at one end of the junction; a read error may be the cause. Written as DNA, the CDR3 is TGTGCCAGCAGCGCACAGGGAGGGAGAGCCAAAGACATTCAGTATTTC. Protein product: CASSAQGGRAKDIQYF. The chain carries TRBV7-2 and TRBJ2-4; TRBD2 is a possible D gene (7 bases). The germline gives CDR1 SGHTA, CDR2 FQGNSA. The CDR3 contains 16 residues. Looking up the rest from reference TRBV7-2 and TRBJ2-4 gives the full variable domain: GAGVSQSPSNKVTEKGKDVELRCDPISGHTALYWYRQSLGQGLEFLIYFQGNSAPDKSGLPSDRFSAERTGGSVSTLTIQRTQQEDSAVYLCASSAQGGRAKDIQYFGAGTRLSVL.

This clonotype has ten or more counts. The gene calls are TRBV7-2 and TRBJ2-6, with 8 bases identical to TRBD1. Germline V lookup: CDR1 SGHTA, CDR2 FQGNSA. The length of the CDR3 is 18 residues. Losses at the gene ends were 3 bases for V and 4 bases for J; bases not matched to a gene: 11. CDR3 region: CASSLRSQGATGANVLTF. CDR3 DNA sequence: TGTGCCAGCAGCTTGCGGTCGCAGGGGGCGACCGGGGCCAACGTCCTGACTTTC.

With regard to this clonotype: A read error may produce the germline difference seen at one junction end. The chain recombines TRBV7-9 with TRBJ2-3; weak D call: TRBD2 (5 bases). Germline V lookup: CDR1 SEHNR, CDR2 FQNEAQ (reference sequence). This CDR3 region has 16 residues. The CDR3 region is CASSLLRRRATDTQYF. The CDR3 DNA sequence: TGTGCCAGCAGCTTACTTCGGCGGCGGGCCACAGATACGCAGTATTTC.

A note on this clonotype: One end of the junction varies from germline; a read error may be responsible. This chain joins TRBV6-1 and TRBJ2-5; either TRBD1 or TRBD2 may fit D (6 bases each). CDR1 is MNHNS, CDR2 SASEGT, per germline. This CDR3 contains 13 residues. For the CDR3, the DNA is TGTGCCAGCACCACCGAGCCGGGGGCGACCCGACATTTC. It translates to CASTTEPGATRHF.

The CDR3 coding sequence is TGCGCCAGCAGTGAAACGAGGGGGCCCGGGGAGCTGTTTTTT. The encoded protein is CASSETRGPGELFF. V gene TRBV10-1 combines with J gene TRBJ2-2, with 7 bases matching TRBD1. V trimming: 3 bases; J trimming: 6 bases; junction bases outside the gene matches: 4. Germline V lookup: CDR1 WNHNN, CDR2 SYGVQD (reference sequence). The CDR3 extends over 14 amino acids.

On this clonotype: Mismatch with germline at one junction end may stem from a read error. V and J are TRBV7-2 and TRBJ2-5, with D possibly being TRBD2 (7 bases). The length of the CDR3 is 16 residues. The germline V gene has CDR1 SGHTA and CDR2 FQGNSA. CDR3 region: CASSLAGGGAQDTQYF. For the CDR3, the DNA is TGTGCCAGCAGCTTAGCGGGGGGGGGGGCCCAAGACACCCAGTACTTC. The whole variable domain, filled in from reference TRBV7-2 and TRBJ2-5, reads GAGVSQSPSNKVTEKGKDVELRCDPISGHTALYWYRQSLGQGLEFLIYFQGNSAPDKSGLPSDRFSAERTGGSVSTLTIQRTQQEDSAVYLCASSLAGGGAQDTQYFGPGTRLLVL.

DNA for the CDR3: TGTGCCAGTAGTATAGATAGCGGGAGCCACGAGCAGTACTTC. This sequence encodes CASSIDSGSHEQYF. This chain links TRBV19 with TRBJ2-1; 9 bases line up with TRBD2. The J call may be mistaken, given a closer DNA end match to TRBJ2-7. The CDR3 totals 14 residues. The V gene's germline CDR1 is LNHDA and CDR2 SQIVND (reference sequence).

A word on this clonotype: At one of its ends the junction is not consistent with the germline gene, which may arise from a read error. The genes are TRBV6-5 and TRBJ2-1; D remains ambiguous. The germline V gene has CDR1 MNHEY and CDR2 SVGAGI. This CDR3 comprises 12 residues. CDR3 sequence (DNA): TGTCTCAGCAGTTACTCGACCGATGAGCAGTTCTTT. Residues: CLSSYSTDEQFF.